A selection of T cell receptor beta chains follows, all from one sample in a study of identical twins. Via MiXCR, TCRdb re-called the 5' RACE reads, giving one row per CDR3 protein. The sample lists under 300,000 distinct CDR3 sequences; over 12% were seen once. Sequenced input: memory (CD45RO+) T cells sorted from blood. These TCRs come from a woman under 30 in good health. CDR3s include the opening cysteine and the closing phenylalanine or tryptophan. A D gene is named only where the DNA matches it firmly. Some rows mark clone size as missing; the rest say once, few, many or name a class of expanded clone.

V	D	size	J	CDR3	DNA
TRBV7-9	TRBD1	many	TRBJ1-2	CASSLMGQGYRAYTF	TGTGCCAGCAGCTTAATGGGACAGGGATATAGAGCCTACACCTTC
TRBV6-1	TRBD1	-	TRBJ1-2	CASSEDRASGYTF	TGTGCTAGCAGTGAAGACAGGGCCTCGGGCTACACCTTC
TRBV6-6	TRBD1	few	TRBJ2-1	CASRGQYNEQFF	TGTGCCAGCAGGGGACAGTACAATGAGCAGTTCTTC
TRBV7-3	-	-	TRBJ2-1	CASSRRADNEQFF	TGTGCCAGCAGTCGACGGGCTGACAATGAGCAGTTCTTC
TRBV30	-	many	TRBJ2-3	CAWTKKAADTQYF	TGTGCCTGGACAAAAAAAGCTGCAGATACGCAGTATTTT
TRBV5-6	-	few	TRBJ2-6	CASSLRYGANVLTF	TGTGCCAGCAGTTTGCGGTATGGGGCCAACGTCCTGACTTTC
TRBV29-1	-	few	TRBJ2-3	CSVNLETQYF	TGCAGCGTTAACTTAGAAACGCAGTATTTT
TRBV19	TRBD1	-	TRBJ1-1	CASNLGTGVGTEAFF	TGTGCCAGTAACCTCGGGACAGGGGTGGGCACTGAAGCTTTCTTT
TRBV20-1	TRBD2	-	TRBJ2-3	CSARDRGTNTDTQYF	TGCAGTGCTAGAGATCGCGGGACTAACACAGATACGCAGTATTTT
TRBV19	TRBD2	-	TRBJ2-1	CASSIVSGSNNEQFF	TGTGCCAGTAGTATAGTTAGCGGGAGTAACAATGAGCAGTTCTTC
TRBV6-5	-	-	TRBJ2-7	CATRAGEQYF	TGTGCCACCCGGGCGGGCGAGCAGTACTTC
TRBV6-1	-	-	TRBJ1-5	CASSELNNQPQHF	TGTGCCAGCAGTGAATTGAACAATCAGCCCCAGCATTTT
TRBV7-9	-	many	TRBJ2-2	CASSTGRNTGELFF	TGTGCCAGCAGCACTGGACGGAACACCGGGGAGCTGTTTTTT
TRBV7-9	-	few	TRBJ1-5	CASSPLGDSNQPQHF	TGTGCCAGCAGCCCCCTAGGGGATAGCAATCAGCCCCAGCATTTT
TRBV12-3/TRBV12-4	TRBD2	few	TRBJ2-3	CASSFTGLAGVTDTQYF	TGTGCCAGCAGTTTCACTGGACTAGCGGGGGTCACAGATACGCAGTATTTT
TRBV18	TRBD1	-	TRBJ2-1	CASSPPVRTGTGLYNEQFF	TGTGCCAGCTCACCACCCGTAAGAACCGGGACAGGGCTGTACAATGAGCAGTTCTTC
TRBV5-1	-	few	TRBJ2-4	CASSLTGRDNIQYF	TGCGCCAGCAGCTTGACAGGACGAGATAACATTCAGTACTTC
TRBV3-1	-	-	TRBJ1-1	CASSQDGTGRMTFF	TGTGCCAGCAGCCAAGACGGAACAGGGCGTATGACTTTCTTT
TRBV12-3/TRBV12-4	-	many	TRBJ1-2	CASSRTGELNGYTF	TGTGCCAGCAGCCGAACCGGGGAATTGAATGGCTACACCTTC
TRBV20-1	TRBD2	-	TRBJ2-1	CSARDWGLAGNSNEQFF	TGCAGTGCTAGAGATTGGGGACTAGCGGGGAATTCCAATGAGCAGTTCTTC
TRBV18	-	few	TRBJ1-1	CASSPTWGDTEAFF	TGTGCCAGCTCACCGACCTGGGGGGACACTGAAGCTTTCTTT
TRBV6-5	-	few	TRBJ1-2	CASRGVLGGYTF	TGTGCCAGCAGAGGGGTCCTAGGAGGCTACACCTTC
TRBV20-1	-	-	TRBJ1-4	CSASFEKLFF	TGCAGTGCTTCTTTTGAAAAACTGTTTTTT
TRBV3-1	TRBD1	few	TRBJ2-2	CASSQVTGTGSTGELFF	TGTGCCAGCAGCCAAGTTACCGGGACAGGGAGTACCGGGGAGCTGTTTTTT
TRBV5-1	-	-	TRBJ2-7	CASSLGTYPYEQYF	TGCGCCAGCAGCTTGGGGACCTACCCCTACGAGCAGTACTTC
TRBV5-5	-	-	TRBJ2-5	CASSPGGIWGAETQYF	TGTGCCAGCAGCCCCGGGGGCATCTGGGGTGCGGAGACCCAGTACTTC
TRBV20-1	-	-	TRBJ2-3	CSALMFSDTQYF	TGCAGTGCTCTGATGTTCTCAGATACGCAGTATTTT
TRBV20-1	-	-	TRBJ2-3	CSARGPTDTQYF	TGCAGTGCTAGAGGGCCCACAGATACGCAGTATTTT
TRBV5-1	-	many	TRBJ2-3	CASSFGGNVHRYTQYF	TGCGCCAGCAGCTTTGGGGGTAACGTCCACAGATATACGCAGTATTTT
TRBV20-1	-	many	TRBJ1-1	CSAKGGDTEAFF	TGCAGTGCTAAGGGAGGGGACACTGAAGCTTTCTTT
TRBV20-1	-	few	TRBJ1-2	CSARDAGGGEGYTF	TGCAGTGCTAGAGATGCGGGCGGGGGCGAAGGCTACACCTTC
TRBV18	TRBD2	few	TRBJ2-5	CASSAGVRQETQYF	TGTGCCAGCTCAGCGGGAGTACGCCAAGAGACCCAGTACTTC
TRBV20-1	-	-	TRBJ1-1	CSAPRWGENTEAFF	TGCAGTGCCCCGCGTTGGGGGGAGAACACTGAAGCTTTCTTT
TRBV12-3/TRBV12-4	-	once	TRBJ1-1	CASRPTPGVNTEAFF	TGTGCCAGCAGACCGACCCCAGGCGTGAACACTGAAGCTTTCTTT
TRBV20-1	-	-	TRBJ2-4	CSATVLAKNIQYF	TGCAGTGCTACAGTTCTAGCCAAAAACATTCAGTACTTC
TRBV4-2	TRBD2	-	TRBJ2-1	CASSHGAGVYNEQFF	TGTGCCAGCAGCCACGGTGCGGGGGTCTACAATGAGCAGTTCTTC
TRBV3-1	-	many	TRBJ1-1	CASSQVEGEAFF	TGTGCCAGCAGCCAAGTTGAAGGTGAAGCTTTCTTT
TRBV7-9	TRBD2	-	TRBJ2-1	CASSLELAGHNEQFF	TGTGCCAGCAGCTTAGAACTAGCGGGACATAATGAGCAGTTCTTC
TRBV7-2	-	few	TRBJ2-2	CASSLAKAVPGELFF	TGTGCCAGCAGCTTAGCCAAGGCGGTCCCCGGGGAGCTGTTTTTT
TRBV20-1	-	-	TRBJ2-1	CSASFAATYNEQFF	TGCAGTGCTAGCTTCGCGGCGACCTACAATGAGCAGTTCTTC
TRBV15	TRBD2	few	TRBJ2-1	CATSRPWTSGRRNEQFF	TGTGCCACCAGCAGACCTTGGACTAGCGGGAGGAGGAATGAGCAGTTCTTC
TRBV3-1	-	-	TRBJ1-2	CASSQAGLRYGYTF	TGTGCCAGCAGCCAAGCGGGGCTTAGATATGGCTACACCTTC